Described below is a single T cell receptor (beta chain) sequence and its context. Its target is unknown. These data belong to a study of T cell responses to AZD1222 COVID-19 vaccine. Whole-study findings and limits: Of spike-specific TCRs, nearly half reportedly target regions left unmutated in variants. Most donors were white British, females outnumbered males, and clonal diversity was possibly underestimated. Baseline antibody screening turned up just six seropositive AZD1222 recipients. Spike-specific TCRs gained breadth and depth after people received two AZD1222 doses.

V lost 0 bases, J lost 0 bases, and 9 bases lay in between. CDR1 and CDR2 from the germline V gene are SGHRS and YFSETQ. The CDR3 has 15 residues. Only in-frame clones appear in the TCRdb table, and some are missing; sequencing was by immunoSEQ multiplex PCR. This repertoire shows 150,000 or so clones, about nine tenths found once; its top ten account for about 2%. The V and J genes are TRBV5-1 and TRBJ1-1; the D gene is possibly TRBD1 (5 bases). The sequences come from peripheral blood, collected on day 0 of AZD1222 vaccination. The sequence was collected from an adult in good health. This CDR3 reads CASSLGTGLNTEAFF. The CDR3 DNA is TGCGCCAGCAGCTTGGGAACAGGACTGAACACTGAAGCTTTCTTT.